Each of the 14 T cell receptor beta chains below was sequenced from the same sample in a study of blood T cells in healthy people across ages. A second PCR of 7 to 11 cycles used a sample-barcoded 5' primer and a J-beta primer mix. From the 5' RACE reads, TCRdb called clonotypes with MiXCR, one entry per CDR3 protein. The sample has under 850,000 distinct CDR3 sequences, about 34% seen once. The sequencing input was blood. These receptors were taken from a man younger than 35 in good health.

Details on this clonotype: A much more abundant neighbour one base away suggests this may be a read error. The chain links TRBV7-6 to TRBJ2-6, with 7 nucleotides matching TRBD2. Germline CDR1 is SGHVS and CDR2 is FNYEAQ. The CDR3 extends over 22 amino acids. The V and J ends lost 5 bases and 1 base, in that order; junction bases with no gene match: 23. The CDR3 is CASSPTEVGRAGLVSGANVLTF. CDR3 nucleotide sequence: TGTGCCAGCAGCCCGACCGAGGTTGGGAGGGCGGGCCTAGTATCTGGGGCCAACGTCCTGACTTTC.

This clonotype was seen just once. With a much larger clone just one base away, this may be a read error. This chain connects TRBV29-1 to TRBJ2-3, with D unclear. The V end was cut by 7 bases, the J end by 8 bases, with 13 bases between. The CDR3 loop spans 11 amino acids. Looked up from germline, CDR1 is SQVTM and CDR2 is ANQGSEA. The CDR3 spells CSAKEVGTQYF. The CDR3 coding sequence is TGCAGCGCCAAGGAAGTGGGTACGCAGTATTTT.

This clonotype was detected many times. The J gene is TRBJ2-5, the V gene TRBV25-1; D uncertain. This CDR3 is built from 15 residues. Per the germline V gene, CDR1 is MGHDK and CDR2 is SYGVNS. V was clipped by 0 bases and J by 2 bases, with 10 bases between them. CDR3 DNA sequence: TGTGCCAGCAGTGAATATGAAAGGGTACAAGAGACCCAGTACTTC. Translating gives CASSEYERVQETQYF.

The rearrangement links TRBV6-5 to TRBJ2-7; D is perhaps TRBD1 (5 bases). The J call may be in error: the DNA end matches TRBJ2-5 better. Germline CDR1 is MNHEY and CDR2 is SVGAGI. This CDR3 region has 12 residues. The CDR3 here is CASSYSQGTQYF. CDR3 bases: TGTGCCAGCAGTTACTCCCAGGGGACCCAGTACTTC.

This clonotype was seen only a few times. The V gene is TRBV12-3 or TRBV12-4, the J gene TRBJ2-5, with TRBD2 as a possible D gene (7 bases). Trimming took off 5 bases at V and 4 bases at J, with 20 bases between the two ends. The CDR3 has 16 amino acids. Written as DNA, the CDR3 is TGTGCCAGCAGTATATACAGGGTTGGGGGGGTAGAGACCCAGTACTTC. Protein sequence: CASSIYRVGGVETQYF.

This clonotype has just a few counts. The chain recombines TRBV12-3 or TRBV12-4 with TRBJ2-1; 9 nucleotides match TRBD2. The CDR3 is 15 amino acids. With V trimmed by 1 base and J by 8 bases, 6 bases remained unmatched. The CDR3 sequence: CASSLGGGAWDEQFF. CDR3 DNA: TGTGCCAGCAGTTTAGGCGGGGGGGCATGGGATGAGCAGTTCTTC.

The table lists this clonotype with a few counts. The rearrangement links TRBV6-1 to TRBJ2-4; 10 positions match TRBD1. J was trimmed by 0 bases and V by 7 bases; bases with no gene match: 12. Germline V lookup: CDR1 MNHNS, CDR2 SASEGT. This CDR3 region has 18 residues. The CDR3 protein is CASINGTGDLLAKNIQYF. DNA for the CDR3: TGTGCCAGCATCAACGGGACAGGGGATTTACTAGCCAAAAACATTCAGTACTTC.

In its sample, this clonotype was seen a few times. This CDR3 is CASSPAPNEQFF. The CDR3 DNA reads as TGTGCCAGCTCTCCGGCCCCCAATGAGCAGTTCTTC. The chain employs TRBV9 and TRBJ2-1; no firm D call. Trimming shortened V by 7 bases and J by 6 bases, and 11 bases separated the two germline ends. The CDR3 extends over 12 amino acids. Germline values: CDR1 SGDLS, CDR2 YYNGEE.

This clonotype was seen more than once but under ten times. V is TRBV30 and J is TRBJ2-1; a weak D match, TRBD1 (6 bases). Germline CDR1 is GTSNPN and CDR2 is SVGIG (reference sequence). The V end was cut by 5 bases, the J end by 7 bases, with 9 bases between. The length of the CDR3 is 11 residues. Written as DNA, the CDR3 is TGTGCCTGGCGAACAGGGAATGAGCAGTTCTTC. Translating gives CAWRTGNEQFF.

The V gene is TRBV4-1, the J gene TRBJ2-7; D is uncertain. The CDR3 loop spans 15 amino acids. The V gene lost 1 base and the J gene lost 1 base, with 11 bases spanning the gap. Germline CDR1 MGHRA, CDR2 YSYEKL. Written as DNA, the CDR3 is TGCGCCAGCAGCCAAGGTTGGGTGGGTTCCTACGAGCAGTACTTC. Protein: CASSQGWVGSYEQYF.

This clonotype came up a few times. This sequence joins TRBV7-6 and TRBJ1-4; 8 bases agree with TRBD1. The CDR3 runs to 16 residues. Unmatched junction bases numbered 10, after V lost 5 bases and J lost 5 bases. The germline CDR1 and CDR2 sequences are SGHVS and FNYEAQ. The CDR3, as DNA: TGTGCCAGCAGCCTAGGACAGGGCCGCTTGAATGAAAAACTGTTTTTT. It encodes CASSLGQGRLNEKLFF.

The DNA for the CDR3 is TGCAGTGCTGGACAGATGAACACTGAAGCTTTCTTT. This gives the protein CSAGQMNTEAFF. This chain joins TRBV20-1 and TRBJ1-1; TRBD1 might be the D (6 bases). This CDR3 contains 12 residues. Deletions cut 5 bases from V and 0 bases from J, with 7 bases between. CDR1 DFQATT and CDR2 SNEGSKA come from the germline V gene (reference sequence).

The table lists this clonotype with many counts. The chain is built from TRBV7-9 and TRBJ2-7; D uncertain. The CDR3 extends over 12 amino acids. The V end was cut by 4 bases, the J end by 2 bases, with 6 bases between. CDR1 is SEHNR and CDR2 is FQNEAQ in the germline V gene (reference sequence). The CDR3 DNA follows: TGTGCCAGCAGCTCCGGAGCCTACGAGCAGTACTTC. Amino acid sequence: CASSSGAYEQYF.

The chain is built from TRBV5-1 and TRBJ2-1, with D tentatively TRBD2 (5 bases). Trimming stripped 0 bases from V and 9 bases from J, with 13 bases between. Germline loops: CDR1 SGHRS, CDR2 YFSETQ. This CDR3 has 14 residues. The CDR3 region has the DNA TGCGCCAGCAGCTTGGCCAGGAAGGCGGGTGAGCAGTTCTTC. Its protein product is CASSLARKAGEQFF.